The TCR beta chain under discussion was sequenced for a study of T cell repertoires in cytomegalovirus infection. Turning to the study itself: Indications of both CMV infection and matching HLA type were provided by public TCR beta signatures.

With regard to this clonotype: Its antigen is not known.

Each CDR3 protein is one row after TCRdb ran MiXCR on the reads. This repertoire shows some 350,000 distinct CDR3 sequences, about 35% found once; its top ten account for approximately 13%. Whole-study results and caveats: CMV-specific TCR beta clonotypes restricted by HLA-C dominated the ex vivo response.

The J segment lost 1 base and the V segment lost 5 bases, leaving 5 bases of the junction unmatched. CDR1 and CDR2 (germline): LNHDA, SQIVND (reference sequence). This CDR3 spans 15 amino acids. The material sequenced was cultured PBMCs, taken from culture after CMV antigen stimulation. The chain is built from TRBV19 and TRBJ1-2; TRBD1 aligns across 9 bases. The TCR was taken from a human donor in good health (CMV status not recorded). Some clones in this sample may be carry-over from other donors' samples. The CDR3 coding sequence is TGTGCCAGTAGTGGGGGACAGGGACATAACTATGGCTACACCTTC. Translation gives CASSGGQGHNYGYTF.